Listed here are 13 T cell receptor beta chains from one sample, sequenced in a study of shared T cell receptors in the human thymus. The method was immunoSEQ multiplex PCR; TCRdb's version includes in-frame clones alone and lacks a portion of them. Among hundreds of thousands of clones listed, 70% to 90% were seen once. These sequences were also reported in another study, on human thymus T cells.

The sample was thymocytes. These receptors were collected from a girl under two years old with a congenital heart defect.

This chain uses TRBV27 with TRBJ1-1; D gene ambiguous. The V end was cut by 6 bases, the J end by 5 bases, with 7 bases between. The CDR3 extends over 11 amino acids. Looked up from germline, CDR1 is MNHEY and CDR2 is SMNVEV (reference sequence). CDR3 in amino acids: CASRGKTEAFF. The CDR3 bases are TGTGCCAGCAGGGGCAAGACTGAAGCTTTCTTT.

V gene TRBV10-3 combines with J gene TRBJ2-1; D is perhaps TRBD2 (6 bases). CDR1 and CDR2 (germline): ENHRY, SYGVKD. The germline V and J ends were trimmed by 2 bases and 2 bases, with 10 bases remaining between them. The CDR3 runs to 15 residues. The CDR3 region has the DNA TGTGCCATCAGTGAGGGCGGGGTCGCCTACAATGAGCAGTTCTTC. Residues: CAISEGGVAYNEQFF.

The genes are TRBV18 and TRBJ1-1; possible D gene TRBD1, 5 bases. There are 14 residues in the CDR3. Germline V gives CDR1 KGHSH, CDR2 LQKENI. The V end lost 4 bases, the J end lost 0 bases, and 9 bases lay between the germline ends. In nucleotides, the CDR3 is TGTGCCAGCTCACTAGCAGGGATGAACACTGAAGCTTTCTTT. Its protein is CASSLAGMNTEAFF.

A single count supports this clone. V and J are TRBV5-6 and TRBJ2-2; D unclear. The CDR3 has 14 amino acids. CDR1 and CDR2 from the germline V gene are SGHDT and YYEEEE. Trimming left V 2 bases short and J 4 bases short, with 9 bases between. As DNA, the CDR3 is TGTGCCAGCAGCTTTCGGTCGGGCACCGGGGAGCTGTTTTTT. Translation gives CASSFRSGTGELFF.

The rearrangement links TRBV5-1 to TRBJ1-6; D unclear. In germline, CDR1 is SGHRS, CDR2 YFSETQ. The ends were cut back, 5 bases at V and 8 bases at J, with 17 bases in the middle. CDR3 size: 15 residues. CDR3 DNA: TGCGCCAGCAGTGGGCGGGAAGGCGGGGATTCACCCCTCCACTTT. This gives the protein CASSGREGGDSPLHF.

The rearrangement links TRBV9 to TRBJ2-3; 8 positions agree with TRBD2. The V gene's germline CDR1 is SGDLS and CDR2 YYNGEE. Trimming cost V 6 bases and J 3 bases; bases outside gene matches: 9. CDR3 length equals 15 residues. The CDR3 is CASIPSGGNTDTQYF. The DNA for the CDR3 is TGTGCCAGCATCCCCAGCGGGGGAAATACAGATACGCAGTATTTT.

The gene calls are TRBV7-4 and TRBJ1-1; TRBD1 matches 7 bases. The CDR3 is 18 residues long. V lost 5 bases to trimming and J lost 1 base; unmatched junction nucleotides: 16. Germline V CDR1 and CDR2: SGHVT, SQSDAQ. The CDR3: CASSRPGGWGHWNTEAFF. CDR3 DNA sequence: TGTGCCAGCAGCCGACCAGGGGGTTGGGGACACTGGAACACTGAAGCTTTCTTT.

V gene TRBV14 combines with J gene TRBJ2-3, with 10 positions matching TRBD1. J was trimmed by 0 bases and V by 0 bases; bases with no gene match: 12. The germline gives CDR1 SGHDN, CDR2 FVKESK. This CDR3 contains 20 residues. The CDR3 DNA follows: TGTGCCAGCAGCCAAGATAAACCGGGACAGGGGCCTTATAGCACAGATACGCAGTATTTT. This codes for CASSQDKPGQGPYSTDTQYF.

The chain joins TRBV11-3 to TRBJ1-2; 8 bases match TRBD1. The V and J ends lost 2 bases and 4 bases, in that order; junction bases with no gene match: 6. CDR3 length: 15 amino acids. The germline CDR1 and CDR2 sequences are SGHNT and YENEEA. CDR3 sequence: CASSLNPGGFYGYTF. Here the CDR3 DNA reads TGTGCCAGCAGCTTAAACCCAGGGGGCTTCTATGGCTACACCTTC.

This clone has just a few counts. The rearrangement joins TRBV19 to TRBJ2-7; 12 nucleotides agree with TRBD2. V dropped 10 bases and J dropped 2; count of bases not matched to a gene: 6. The germline CDR1 and CDR2 sequences are LNHDA and SQIVND (reference sequence). This CDR3 is 14 amino acids long. This CDR3 reads CATLRLAGAYEQYF. CDR3 sequence (DNA): TGTGCCACCCTTCGACTAGCGGGGGCCTACGAGCAGTACTTC.

The chain joins TRBV5-1 to TRBJ1-6; D is unresolved. The CDR3 totals 17 residues. CDR1 is SGHRS, CDR2 YFSETQ, per germline. Trimming shortened V by 0 bases and J by 2 bases, and 12 bases separated the two germline ends. This CDR3 reads CASSLEGGVPYNSPLHF. CDR3 bases: TGCGCCAGCAGCTTGGAGGGAGGAGTACCCTATAATTCACCCCTCCACTTT.

The chain employs TRBV11-2 and TRBJ1-1; 7 positions match TRBD1. Germline CDR1 SGHAT, CDR2 FQNNGV. The CDR3 totals 14 residues. Losses at the gene ends were 5 bases for V and 1 base for J; bases not matched to a gene: 4. CDR3 sequence: CASSNHRGNTEAFF. DNA for the CDR3: TGTGCCAGCAGCAACCACAGGGGGAACACTGAAGCTTTCTTT.

The chain uses TRBV12-5 and TRBJ2-1; a possible D gene is TRBD1 (6 bases). The CDR3 is 18 residues long. Germline CDR1 reads LGHNT; CDR2 reads FRNRAP. V was shortened by 4 bases and J by 4 bases, with 23 bases between the two germline ends. Here the CDR3 reads CASGSQPPLGQRYNEQFF. CDR3 in DNA: TGTGCTAGTGGTTCCCAACCTCCGCTCGGACAGAGGTACAATGAGCAGTTCTTC.